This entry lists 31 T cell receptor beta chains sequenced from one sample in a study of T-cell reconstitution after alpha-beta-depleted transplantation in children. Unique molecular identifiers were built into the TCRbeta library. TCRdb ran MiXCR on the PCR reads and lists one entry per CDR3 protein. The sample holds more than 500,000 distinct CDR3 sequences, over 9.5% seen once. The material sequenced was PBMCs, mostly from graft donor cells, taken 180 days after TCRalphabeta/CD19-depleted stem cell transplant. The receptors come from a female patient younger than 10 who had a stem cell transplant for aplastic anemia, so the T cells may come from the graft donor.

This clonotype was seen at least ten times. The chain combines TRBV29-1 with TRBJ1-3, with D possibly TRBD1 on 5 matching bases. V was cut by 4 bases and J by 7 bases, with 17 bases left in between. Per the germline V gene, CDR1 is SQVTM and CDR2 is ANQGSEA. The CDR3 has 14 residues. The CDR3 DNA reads TGCAGCGTTGTCGCGGACACCGTTCGGAACACCATATATTTT. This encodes CSVVADTVRNTIYF.

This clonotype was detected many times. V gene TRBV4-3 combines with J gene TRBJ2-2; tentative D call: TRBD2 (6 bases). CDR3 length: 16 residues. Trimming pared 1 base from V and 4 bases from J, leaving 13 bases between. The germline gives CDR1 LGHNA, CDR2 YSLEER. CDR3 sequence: CASSQVWYGSTGELFF. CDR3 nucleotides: TGCGCCAGCAGCCAAGTCTGGTACGGGAGCACCGGGGAGCTGTTTTTT.

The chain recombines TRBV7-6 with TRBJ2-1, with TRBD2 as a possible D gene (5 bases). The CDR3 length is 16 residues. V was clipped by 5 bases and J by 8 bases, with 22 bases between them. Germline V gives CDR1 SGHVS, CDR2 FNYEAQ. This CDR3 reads CASSLRYGGSGDEQFF. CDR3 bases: TGTGCCAGCAGCCTGCGCTATGGTGGGAGCGGCGATGAGCAGTTCTTC.

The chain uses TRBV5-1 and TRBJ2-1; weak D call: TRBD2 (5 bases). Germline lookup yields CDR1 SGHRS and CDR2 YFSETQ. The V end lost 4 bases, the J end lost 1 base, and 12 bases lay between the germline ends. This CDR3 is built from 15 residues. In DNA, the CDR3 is TGCGCCAGCAGCGTCCTCCCGGGATCCTACAATGAGCAGTTCTTC. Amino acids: CASSVLPGSYNEQFF. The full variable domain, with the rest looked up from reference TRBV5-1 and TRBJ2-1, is KAGVTQTPRYLIKTRGQQVTLSCSPISGHRSVSWYQQTPGQGLQFLFEYFSETQRNKGNFPGRFSGRQFSNSRSEMNVSTLELGDSALYLCASSVLPGSYNEQFFGPGTRLTVL.

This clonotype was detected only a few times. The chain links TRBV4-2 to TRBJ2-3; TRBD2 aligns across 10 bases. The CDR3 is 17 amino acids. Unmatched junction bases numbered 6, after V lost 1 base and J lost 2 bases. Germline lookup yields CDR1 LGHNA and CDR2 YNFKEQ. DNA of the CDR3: TGTGCCAGCAGCCAAGTCTCAGCGGGAGGGGACACAGATACGCAGTATTTT. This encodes CASSQVSAGGDTDTQYF.

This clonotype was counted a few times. CDR3 bases: TGCAGTGCTAGAGATTTCAGAGTAGCTATCCTGAACTACGAGCAGTACTTC. This sequence encodes CSARDFRVAILNYEQYF. V gene TRBV20-1 combines with J gene TRBJ2-7; D gene unclear. Trimming took off 0 bases at V and 3 bases at J, with 21 bases between the two ends. Germline-derived CDR1 and CDR2 are DFQATT and SNEGSKA (reference sequence). CDR3 length equals 17 residues.

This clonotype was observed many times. CDR3 residues: CASSLGLAGVTGELFF. CDR3 coding DNA: TGTGCCAGCAGCTTAGGACTAGCGGGAGTCACCGGGGAGCTGTTTTTT. The chain links TRBV7-2 to TRBJ2-2; 12 nucleotides match TRBD2. V trimming: 1 base; J trimming: 4 bases; junction bases outside the gene matches: 1. The CDR3 extends over 16 amino acids. CDR1 is SGHTA and CDR2 is FQGNSA in the germline V gene. Complete variable domain (other parts from reference TRBV7-2 and TRBJ2-2): GAGVSQSPSNKVTEKGKDVELRCDPISGHTALYWYRQSLGQGLEFLIYFQGNSAPDKSGLPSDRFSAERTGGSVSTLTIQRTQQEDSAVYLCASSLGLAGVTGELFFGEGSRLTVL.

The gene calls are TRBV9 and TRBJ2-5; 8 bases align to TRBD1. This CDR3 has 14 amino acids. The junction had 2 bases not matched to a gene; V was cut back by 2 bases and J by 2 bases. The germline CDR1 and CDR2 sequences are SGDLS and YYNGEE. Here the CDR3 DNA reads TGTGCCAGCAGCGTCAGGGGGCAGCAAGAGACCCAGTACTTC. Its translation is CASSVRGQQETQYF.

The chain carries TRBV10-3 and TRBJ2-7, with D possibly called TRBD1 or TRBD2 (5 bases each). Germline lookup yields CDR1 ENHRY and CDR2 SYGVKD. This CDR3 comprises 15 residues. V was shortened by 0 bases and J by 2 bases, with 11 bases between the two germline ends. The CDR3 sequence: CAISESRRETYEQYF. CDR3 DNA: TGTGCCATCAGTGAGTCACGCAGGGAGACCTACGAGCAGTACTTC.

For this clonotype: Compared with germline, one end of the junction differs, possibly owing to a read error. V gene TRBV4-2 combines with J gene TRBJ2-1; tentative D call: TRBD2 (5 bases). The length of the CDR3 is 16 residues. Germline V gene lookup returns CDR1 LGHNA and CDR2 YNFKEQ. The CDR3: CAISPGLSRGYNEQFF. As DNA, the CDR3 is TGTGCCATCAGCCCCGGACTCTCTCGGGGTTACAATGAGCAGTTCTTC.

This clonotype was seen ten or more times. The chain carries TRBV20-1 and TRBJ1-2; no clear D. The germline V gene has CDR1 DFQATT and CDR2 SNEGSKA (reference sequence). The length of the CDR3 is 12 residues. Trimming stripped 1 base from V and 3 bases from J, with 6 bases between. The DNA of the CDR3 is TGCAGTGCTAGAGGGCGGGACTATGGCTACACCTTC. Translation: CSARGRDYGYTF.

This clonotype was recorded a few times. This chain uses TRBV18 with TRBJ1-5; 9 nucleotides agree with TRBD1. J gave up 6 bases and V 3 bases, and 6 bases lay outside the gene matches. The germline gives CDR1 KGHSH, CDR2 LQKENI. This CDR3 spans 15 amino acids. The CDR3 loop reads CASSPRVGQGQPQHF. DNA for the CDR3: TGTGCCAGCTCACCTCGTGTGGGACAGGGTCAGCCCCAGCATTTT.

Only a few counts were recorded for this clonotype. DNA of the CDR3: TGTGCCAGCAGCTTAGGGTTAGCGGGAGGGTCGATATACAATGAGCAGTTCTTC. This translates into CASSLGLAGGSIYNEQFF. J is TRBJ2-1 and V is TRBV7-6, with 11 positions matching TRBD2. The CDR3 spans 18 residues. Trimming at V came to 1 base and at J to 4 bases, leaving 9 bases not matched to a gene. CDR1 is SGHVS, CDR2 FNYEAQ, per germline.

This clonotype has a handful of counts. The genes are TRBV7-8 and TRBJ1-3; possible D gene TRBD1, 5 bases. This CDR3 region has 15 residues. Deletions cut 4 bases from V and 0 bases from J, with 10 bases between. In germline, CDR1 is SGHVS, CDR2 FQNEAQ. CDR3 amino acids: CASSSDSLSGNTIYF. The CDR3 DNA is TGTGCCAGCAGCTCCGACAGCCTCTCTGGAAACACCATATATTTT. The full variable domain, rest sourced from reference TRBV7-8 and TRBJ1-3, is GAGVSQSPRYKVAKRGQDVALRCDPISGHVSLFWYQQALGQGPEFLTYFQNEAQLDKSGLPSDRFFAERPEGSVSTLKIQRTQQEDSAVYLCASSSDSLSGNTIYFGEGSWLTVV.

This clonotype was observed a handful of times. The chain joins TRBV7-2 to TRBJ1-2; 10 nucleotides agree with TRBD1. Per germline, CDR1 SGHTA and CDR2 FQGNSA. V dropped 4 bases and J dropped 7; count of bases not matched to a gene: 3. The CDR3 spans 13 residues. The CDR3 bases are TGTGCCAGCAGCTACAGGGACAGGGGTGGCTACACCTTC. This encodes CASSYRDRGGYTF.

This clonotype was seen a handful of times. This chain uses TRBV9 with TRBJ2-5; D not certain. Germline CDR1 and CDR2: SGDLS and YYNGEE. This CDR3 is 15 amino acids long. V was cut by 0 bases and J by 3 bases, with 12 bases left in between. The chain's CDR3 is CASSVAPIPEETQYF. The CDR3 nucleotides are TGTGCCAGCAGCGTAGCCCCCATCCCCGAAGAGACCCAGTACTTC.

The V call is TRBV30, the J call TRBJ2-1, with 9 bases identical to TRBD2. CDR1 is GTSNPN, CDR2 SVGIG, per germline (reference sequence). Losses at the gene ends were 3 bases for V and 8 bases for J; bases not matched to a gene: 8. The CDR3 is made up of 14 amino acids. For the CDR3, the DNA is TGTGCCTGGAGAAGAGCGGGAGGAGGCGATGAGCAGTTCTTC. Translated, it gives CAWRRAGGGDEQFF.

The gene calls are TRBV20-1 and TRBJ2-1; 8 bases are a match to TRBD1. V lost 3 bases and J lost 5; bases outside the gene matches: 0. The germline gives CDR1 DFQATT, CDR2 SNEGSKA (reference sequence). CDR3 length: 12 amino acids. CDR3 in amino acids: CSARDRDNEQFF. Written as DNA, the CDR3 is TGCAGTGCTAGGGACAGGGACAATGAGCAGTTCTTC.

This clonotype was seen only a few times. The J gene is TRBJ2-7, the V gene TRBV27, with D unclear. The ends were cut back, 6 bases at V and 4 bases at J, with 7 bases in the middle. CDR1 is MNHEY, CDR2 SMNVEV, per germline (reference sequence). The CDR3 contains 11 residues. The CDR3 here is CASRSQYEQYF. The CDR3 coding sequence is TGTGCCAGCAGATCCCAGTACGAGCAGTACTTC.

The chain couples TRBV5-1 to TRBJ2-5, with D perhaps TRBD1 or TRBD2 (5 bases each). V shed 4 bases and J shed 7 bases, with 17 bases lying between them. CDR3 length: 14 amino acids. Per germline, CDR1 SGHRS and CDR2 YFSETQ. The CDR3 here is CASSRDGREGTQYF. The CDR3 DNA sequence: TGCGCCAGCAGCCGGGACGGTCGAGAAGGGACCCAGTACTTC.

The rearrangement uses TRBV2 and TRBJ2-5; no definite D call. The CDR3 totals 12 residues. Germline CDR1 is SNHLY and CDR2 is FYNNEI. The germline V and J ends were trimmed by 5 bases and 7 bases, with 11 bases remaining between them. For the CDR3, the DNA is TGTGCCAGCAGTATCCCGGTAGGGACCCAGTACTTC. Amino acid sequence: CASSIPVGTQYF.

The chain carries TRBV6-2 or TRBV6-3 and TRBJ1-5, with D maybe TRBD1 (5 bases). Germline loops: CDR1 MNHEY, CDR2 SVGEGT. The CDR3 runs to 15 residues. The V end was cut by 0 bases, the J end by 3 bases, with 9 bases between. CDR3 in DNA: TGTGCCAGCAGTTACTCGACAGTCCCCAATCAGCCCCAGCATTTT. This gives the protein CASSYSTVPNQPQHF.

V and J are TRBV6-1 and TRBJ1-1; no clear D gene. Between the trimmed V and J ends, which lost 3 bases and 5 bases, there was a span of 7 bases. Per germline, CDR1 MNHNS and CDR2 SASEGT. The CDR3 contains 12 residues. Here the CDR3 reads CASSELWTEAFF. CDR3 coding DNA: TGTGCCAGCAGTGAGTTATGGACTGAAGCTTTCTTT.

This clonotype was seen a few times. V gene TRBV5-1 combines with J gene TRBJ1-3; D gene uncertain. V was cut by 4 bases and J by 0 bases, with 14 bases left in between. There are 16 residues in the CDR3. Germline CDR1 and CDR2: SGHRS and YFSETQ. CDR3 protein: CASSPGSQHSGNTIYF. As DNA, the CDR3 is TGCGCCAGCAGCCCGGGGAGCCAACACTCTGGAAACACCATATATTTT. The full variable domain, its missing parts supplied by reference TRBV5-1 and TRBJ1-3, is KAGVTQTPRYLIKTRGQQVTLSCSPISGHRSVSWYQQTPGQGLQFLFEYFSETQRNKGNFPGRFSGRQFSNSRSEMNVSTLELGDSALYLCASSPGSQHSGNTIYFGEGSWLTVV.

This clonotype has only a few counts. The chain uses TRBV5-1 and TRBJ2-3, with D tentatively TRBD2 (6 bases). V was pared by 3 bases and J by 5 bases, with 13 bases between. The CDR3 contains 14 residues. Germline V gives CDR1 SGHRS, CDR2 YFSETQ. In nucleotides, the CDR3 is TGCGCCAGCAGCTGGATAGCGGAATTAGATACGCAGTATTTT. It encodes CASSWIAELDTQYF.

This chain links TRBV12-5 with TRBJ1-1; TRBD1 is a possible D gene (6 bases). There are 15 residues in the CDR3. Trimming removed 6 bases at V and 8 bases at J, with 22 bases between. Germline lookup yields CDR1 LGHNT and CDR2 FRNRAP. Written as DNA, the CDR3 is TGTGCTAGTGGGACGTGGGGGGCCCGCATGCTCGAAGCTTTCTTT. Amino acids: CASGTWGARMLEAFF.

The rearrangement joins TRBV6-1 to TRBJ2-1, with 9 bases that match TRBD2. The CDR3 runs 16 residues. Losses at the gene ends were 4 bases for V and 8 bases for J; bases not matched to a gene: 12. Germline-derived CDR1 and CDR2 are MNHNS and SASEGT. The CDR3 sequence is CASSAQGLASGHEQFF. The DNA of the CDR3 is TGTGCCAGCAGTGCTCAGGGACTAGCTTCCGGCCATGAGCAGTTCTTC.

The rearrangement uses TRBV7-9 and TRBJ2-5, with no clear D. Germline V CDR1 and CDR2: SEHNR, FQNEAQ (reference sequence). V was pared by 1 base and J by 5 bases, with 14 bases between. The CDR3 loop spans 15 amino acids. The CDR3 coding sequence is TGTGCCAGCAGCTTAGTACCCTCCCCGAAGGAGACCCAGTACTTC. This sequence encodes CASSLVPSPKETQYF.

Here the CDR3 DNA reads TGTGCCAGCAGCTTAGAGGGTCTAAGCTCCTACGAGCAGTACGTC. Residues: CASSLEGLSSYEQYV. The V gene is TRBV11-2, the J gene TRBJ2-7; no firm D call. Trimming left V 0 bases short and J 0 bases short, with 9 bases between. This CDR3 comprises 15 residues. Germline assignment: CDR1 SGHAT and CDR2 FQNNGV.

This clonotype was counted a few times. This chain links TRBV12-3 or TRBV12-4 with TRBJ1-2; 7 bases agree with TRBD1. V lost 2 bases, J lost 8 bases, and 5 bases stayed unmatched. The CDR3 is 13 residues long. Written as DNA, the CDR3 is TGTGCCAGCAGTTTAAGTCAGGGGGGGGGCTACACCTTC. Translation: CASSLSQGGGYTF.

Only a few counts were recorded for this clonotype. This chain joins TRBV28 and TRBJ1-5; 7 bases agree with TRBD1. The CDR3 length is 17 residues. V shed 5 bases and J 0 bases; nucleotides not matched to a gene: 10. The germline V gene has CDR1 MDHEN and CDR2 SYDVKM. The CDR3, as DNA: TGTGCCAGCAGTCAATACCGGGACAGTCGTAGCAATCAGCCCCAGCATTTT. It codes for CASSQYRDSRSNQPQHF.